The 14 T cell receptor beta chains presented below share a single source sample, sequenced in a study of cytomegalovirus exposure and HLA in healthy donors. The PCR had 60 Vbeta and 13 Jbeta primers. Libraries were prepared by immunoSEQ multiplex PCR; TCRdb keeps only in-frame clonotypes and omits some of them. This sample has about 180,000 clones, with about three quarters found just once. The sequenced material came from PBMCs. Every receptor here comes from a man aged 35 to 55 in good health and CMV-seronegative.

This chain connects TRBV7-9 to TRBJ2-1, with D tentatively TRBD1 (6 bases). CDR1 and CDR2 (germline): SEHNR, FQNEAQ (reference sequence). The CDR3 has 13 amino acids. V lost 8 bases, J lost 9 bases, and 17 bases lay in between. CDR3 sequence reads: CASPGGSGAEQFF. The CDR3 DNA is TGTGCCAGCCCAGGTGGCTCAGGGGCTGAGCAGTTCTTC.

The chain uses TRBV7-9 and TRBJ2-2; possibly TRBD1 for D (6 bases). The CDR3 length is 16 residues. V was cut by 5 bases and J by 2 bases, with 15 bases left in between. Germline lookup yields CDR1 SEHNR and CDR2 FQNEAQ (reference sequence). CDR3 nucleotide sequence: TGTGCCAGCAGCCAGGACAGATCCACCAACACCGGGGAGCTGTTTTTT. As protein: CASSQDRSTNTGELFF.

The chain has TRBV4-3 and TRBJ1-2; 10 positions agree with TRBD1. The length of the CDR3 is 17 residues. Germline V gene data show CDR1 as LGHNA and CDR2 as YSLEER. The junction had 8 bases not matched to a gene; V was cut back by 0 bases and J by 4 bases. The chain's CDR3 is CASSQDALGQGGYGYTF. In DNA, the CDR3 is TGCGCCAGCAGCCAAGACGCGCTTGGACAGGGGGGCTATGGCTACACCTTC.

This clone came up a few times. J is TRBJ1-2 and V is TRBV5-4, with D hard to call. The CDR3 length is 14 residues. Germline V CDR1 and CDR2: SGHNT, YYREEE (reference sequence). The V end lost 2 bases, the J end lost 1 base, and 9 bases lay between the germline ends. CDR3 sequence: CASSFGNYNYGYTF. The DNA of the CDR3 is TGTGCCAGCAGCTTTGGCAACTATAACTATGGCTACACCTTC.

CDR3: CASSESTAGNTEAFF. In nucleotides, the CDR3 is TGCGCCAGCAGTGAGTCGACAGCGGGGAACACTGAAGCTTTCTTT. This chain links TRBV10-2 with TRBJ1-1, with D possibly TRBD1 on 5 matching bases. CDR3 length: 15 residues. Germline assignment: CDR1 WSHSY and CDR2 SAAADI. Trimming cost V 0 bases and J 1 base, with 9 bases left between them.

V usage is TRBV2 and J usage is TRBJ2-1, with 7 bases identical to TRBD2. Germline CDR1 is SNHLY and CDR2 is FYNNEI. The V and J ends lost 0 bases and 15 bases, in that order; junction bases with no gene match: 11. CDR3 length: 14 residues. CDR3 DNA: TGTGCCAGCAGTGAAGCTGAGTCGAGCGGGACGAGGTTCTTC. Its protein product is CASSEAESSGTRFF.

This chain uses TRBV10-3 with TRBJ2-3; 9 positions agree with TRBD2. This CDR3 spans 16 amino acids. Unmatched junction bases numbered 8, after V lost 4 bases and J lost 3 bases. Germline V gene data show CDR1 as ENHRY and CDR2 as SYGVKD. The CDR3 region has the DNA TGTGCCATCAGTGTTCTGGCGGGAGGGAATACAGATACGCAGTATTTT. Residues: CAISVLAGGNTDTQYF.

The chain uses TRBV2 and TRBJ2-7; D remains ambiguous. V lost 1 base and J lost 3, with 16 bases in between. The germline V gene encodes CDR1 SNHLY and CDR2 FYNNEI. This CDR3 contains 16 residues. CDR3 DNA sequence: TGTGCCAGCAGTGAAGTGCACAGCACCCCTATCTACGAGCAGTACTTC. It yields the protein CASSEVHSTPIYEQYF.

The chain has TRBV5-4 and TRBJ2-7, with D possibly matching TRBD1 (5 bases). V gave up 0 bases and J gave up 2 bases, with 12 bases separating them. The length of the CDR3 is 15 residues. Germline V lookup: CDR1 SGHNT, CDR2 YYREEE (reference sequence). The CDR3, as DNA: TGTGCCAGCAGCTTGGAAGCAGGGCAAGCCTACGAGCAGTACTTC. As protein: CASSLEAGQAYEQYF.

This chain connects TRBV5-4 to TRBJ1-1; D possibly corresponds to TRBD1 (5 bases). The CDR3 covers 11 residues. The V and J ends lost 2 bases and 10 bases respectively, with 9 bases between them. Germline V CDR1 and CDR2: SGHNT, YYREEE (reference sequence). CDR3 nucleotide sequence: TGTGCCAGCAGCTTTGGGACTCGAGCTTTCTTT. Its protein is CASSFGTRAFF. The full variable domain, completed using reference TRBV5-4 and TRBJ1-1, is ETGVTQSPTHLIKTRGQQVTLRCSSQSGHNTVSWYQQALGQGPQFIFQYYREEENGRGNFPPRFSGLQFPNYSSELNVNALELDDSALYLCASSFGTRAFFGQGTRLTVV.

This chain uses TRBV7-9 with TRBJ2-7, with TRBD1 identical over 10 bases. The CDR3 totals 15 residues. CDR1 is SEHNR, CDR2 FQNEAQ, per germline (reference sequence). V dropped 3 bases and J dropped 2; count of bases not matched to a gene: 4. Here the CDR3 DNA reads TGTGCCAGCAGCTTCCGGGGACAGGGGACCTACGAGCAGTACTTC. This sequence encodes CASSFRGQGTYEQYF.

The chain carries TRBV5-1 and TRBJ2-5, with D possibly TRBD1 on 6 matching bases. CDR1 is SGHRS, CDR2 YFSETQ, per germline. V lost 0 bases and J 4 bases, leaving 16 bases between the germline ends. CDR3 length: 16 residues. For the CDR3, the DNA is TGCGCCAGCAGCTTGGACGGGACACCTGGGGTAGAGACCCAGTACTTC. It is translated as CASSLDGTPGVETQYF.

This clone was picked up one time. The chain recombines TRBV6-6 with TRBJ1-4, with 10 bases aligning to TRBD1. The germline CDR1 and CDR2 sequences are MNHNY and SVGAGI (reference sequence). The CDR3 loop spans 15 amino acids. Trimming at V came to 7 bases and at J to 7 bases, leaving 9 bases not matched to a gene. The CDR3 nucleotides are TGTGCCAGCAATTCACCGGGACAGGGGTCTGAAAAACTGTTTTTT. This sequence encodes CASNSPGQGSEKLFF.

J is TRBJ2-1 and V is TRBV11-2; the match to TRBD2 covers 11 bases. V dropped 4 bases and J dropped 9; count of bases not matched to a gene: 8. The CDR3 sequence is 15 residues long. Germline CDR1 is SGHAT and CDR2 is FQNNGV. The CDR3 nucleotides read TGTGCCAGCAGCTCCCACGGGACTAGCGGTAGTGAGCAGTTCTTC. Protein: CASSSHGTSGSEQFF.